This TCR beta chain was observed in a study of lymphopenia after photon versus proton radiotherapy. Broader study findings: After the lymphocyte nadir, photon-treated repertoires showed oligoclonal expansion, especially of CD8+ Temra cells. Relative stability marked proton patients; photon patients lost diversity and naive cells. Survival link was tested only in deceased patients; proton benefit remains a possibility.

On this clone: Its matching antigen is unknown.

Germline-derived CDR1 and CDR2 are KGHSH and LQKENI. V was cut by 1 base and J by 0 bases, with 9 bases left in between. The CDR3 has 15 residues. Assay: immunoSEQ multiplex PCR; the TCRdb copy retains only in-frame clones and omits some. This sample has 30,000 to 40,000 clones, with over 75% found just once. Sequences were derived from peripheral blood, sampled from a patient treated with proton-based radiotherapy. This clonotype was obtained from a woman aged 70-85 years with pancreatic cancer. This rearrangement joins TRBV18 to TRBJ1-2; D ambiguous. CDR3 amino acids: CASSPLAYPNYGYTF. For the CDR3, the DNA is TGTGCCAGCTCACCACTAGCATACCCTAACTATGGCTACACCTTC.